Listed here are 14 T cell receptor beta chains from one sample, sequenced in a study of blood T cells in healthy people across ages. Primed by a sample-barcoded 5' primer and a J-beta primer mix, a second PCR proceeded for 7 to 11 cycles. TCRdb reprocessed the 5' RACE reads with MiXCR, giving one entry per CDR3 protein. Of some 850,000 distinct CDR3 sequences listed, 25% to 30% are singletons. This same sample was also part of a study on T cells of mothers and their children.

Input material: blood. Receptor source: a boy under 18 in good health.

This sequence joins TRBV12-3 or TRBV12-4 and TRBJ1-5; 7 bases agree with TRBD1. Unmatched junction bases numbered 6, after V lost 5 bases and J lost 5 bases. The CDR3 consists of 14 residues. The CDR3 DNA sequence: TGTGCCAGCAGTCTTCGACAGGGACATCAGCCCCAGCATTTT. Protein sequence: CASSLRQGHQPQHF.

This clonotype was recorded a few times. The chain joins TRBV18 to TRBJ2-7; 7 bases agree with TRBD2. Germline lookup yields CDR1 KGHSH and CDR2 LQKENI. J lost 7 bases, V lost 2 bases, and 11 bases had no gene match. The CDR3 length is 15 residues. DNA of the CDR3: TGTGCCAGCTCACCATCTGCCGGGGAGGGTCGGGAGCAGTACTTC. Protein: CASSPSAGEGREQYF.

V is TRBV27 and J is TRBJ2-3, with 7 positions matching TRBD1. The length of the CDR3 is 13 residues. The J segment lost 4 bases and the V segment lost 4 bases, leaving 2 bases of the junction unmatched. Germline CDR1 MNHEY, CDR2 SMNVEV (reference sequence). In nucleotides, the CDR3 is TGTGCCAGCAGTTATCAGGGGGCAGATACGCAGTATTTT. Its translation: CASSYQGADTQYF.

The chain joins TRBV7-6 to TRBJ2-5; 8 nucleotides agree with TRBD1. Germline V gene sequence: CDR1 SGHVS, CDR2 FNYEAQ. The CDR3 is made up of 18 amino acids. Unmatched junction bases numbered 14, after V lost 3 bases and J lost 2 bases. The CDR3 DNA is TGTGCCAGCAGCTTCTTGTGGGGGGAAACAGGGGGACAAGAGACCCAGTACTTC. It translates to CASSFLWGETGGQETQYF.

The table lists this clonotype with many counts. The rearrangement links TRBV12-3 or TRBV12-4 to TRBJ2-1, with TRBD2 matching over 11 bases. V shed 6 bases, J shed 5 bases, and the junction held 6 bases outside the gene matches. The CDR3 is made up of 15 amino acids. The CDR3 DNA is TGTGCCAGCAGCTCTACTAGCGGGGGCAACAATGAGCAGTTCTTC. Protein sequence: CASSSTSGGNNEQFF.

The chain employs TRBV7-9 and TRBJ1-4, with D maybe TRBD1 (5 bases). The CDR3 sequence is 12 residues long. In germline, CDR1 is SEHNR, CDR2 FQNEAQ (reference sequence). Trimming shortened V by 10 bases and J by 2 bases, and 8 bases separated the two germline ends. The CDR3 is CATRQTNEKLFF. The CDR3 bases are TGTGCCACTAGACAGACTAATGAAAAACTGTTTTTT.

In its sample, this clonotype was seen once. This chain uses TRBV20-1 with TRBJ2-1; 10 nucleotides line up with TRBD2. With 5 bases clipped from V and 0 bases from J, the junction kept 7 bases outside the gene matches. Germline values: CDR1 DFQATT, CDR2 SNEGSKA (reference sequence). The CDR3 is 16 residues long. CDR3 sequence reads: CSARTSGVFSYNEQFF. CDR3 DNA: TGCAGTGCTCGTACTAGCGGGGTTTTCTCCTACAATGAGCAGTTCTTC.

A few counts support this clonotype. The V and J genes are TRBV5-1 and TRBJ2-5; D possibly uses TRBD1 or TRBD2 (5 bases each). Germline values: CDR1 SGHRS, CDR2 YFSETQ. The CDR3 runs 15 residues. V lost 6 bases to trimming and J lost 6 bases, with 21 bases between them. CDR3 sequence: CASTHNPGPGKTQYF. CDR3 in DNA: TGCGCCAGCACCCACAATCCGGGACCCGGGAAGACCCAGTACTTC. Complete variable domain (other parts from reference TRBV5-1 and TRBJ2-5): KAGVTQTPRYLIKTRGQQVTLSCSPISGHRSVSWYQQTPGQGLQFLFEYFSETQRNKGNFPGRFSGRQFSNSRSEMNVSTLELGDSALYLCASTHNPGPGKTQYFGPGTRLLVL.

The chain joins TRBV7-9 to TRBJ1-1, with a weak D call TRBD1 (5 bases). From germline, CDR1 is SEHNR and CDR2 FQNEAQ (reference sequence). The CDR3 runs to 12 residues. V lost 5 bases, J lost 8 bases, and 12 bases lay in between. CDR3 loop: CASSPGHSEAFF. The CDR3 DNA follows: TGTGCCAGCAGCCCTGGACACTCGGAAGCTTTCTTT. Based on the CDR3 plus reference TRBV7-9 and TRBJ1-1, the full variable domain is DTGVSQNPRHKITKRGQNVTFRCDPISEHNRLYWYRQTLGQGPEFLTYFQNEAQLEKSRLLSDRFSAERPKGSFSTLEIQRTEQGDSAMYLCASSPGHSEAFFGQGTRLTVV.

The chain combines TRBV20-1 with TRBJ2-5; 7 nucleotides agree with TRBD1. The CDR3 has 14 residues. The V gene's germline CDR1 is DFQATT and CDR2 SNEGSKA (reference sequence). V lost 6 bases and J lost 2; bases outside the gene matches: 9. In nucleotides, the CDR3 is TGCAGTGCCCCCAGGGGGACATTTCAAGAGACCCAGTACTTC. Its translation: CSAPRGTFQETQYF.

This clonotype was seen only a few times. This sequence joins TRBV12-3 or TRBV12-4 and TRBJ1-2; a weak D match, TRBD1 (6 bases). V lost 2 bases and J 5 bases, leaving 12 bases between the germline ends. This CDR3 contains 14 residues. The CDR3 loop reads CASSLSGTGYGYTF. The CDR3 DNA reads TGTGCCAGCAGTTTATCTGGTACAGGGTATGGCTACACCTTC.

This clonotype has a handful of counts. V usage is TRBV5-1 and J usage is TRBJ1-2; the match to TRBD1 covers 7 bases. J gave up 8 bases and V 4 bases, and 8 bases lay outside the gene matches. The germline gives CDR1 SGHRS, CDR2 YFSETQ. The CDR3 length is 13 residues. CDR3 coding DNA: TGCGCCAGCAGCCCGGGACAGACACGAGGCTACACCTTC. Protein sequence: CASSPGQTRGYTF.

This clonotype turned up a few times. This chain uses TRBV3-1 with TRBJ2-1; no firm D call. The J call could be wrong; TRBJ2-7 is a better fit for the DNA end. Looked up from germline, CDR1 is LGHDT and CDR2 is YNNKEL (reference sequence). The CDR3 contains 14 residues. Written as DNA, the CDR3 is TGTGCCAGCAGCCAAGGGTCCCACTCCTACGAGCAGTACTTC. It translates to CASSQGSHSYEQYF.

This clonotype was seen a handful of times. This chain links TRBV24-1 with TRBJ2-7; 8 positions match TRBD2. Germline values: CDR1 KGHDR, CDR2 SFDVKD. The V gene end was trimmed by 6 bases and the J gene end by 1 base; junction bases not matched to a gene: 7. This CDR3 spans 15 amino acids. The CDR3 nucleotides read TGTGCCACCAGTCCTTCCGGGGGGGAGTCCTACGAGCAGTACTTC. Protein product: CATSPSGGESYEQYF.